This T cell receptor beta chain originates from a study of shared clonotypes between healthy human individuals. Study-wide results and caveats: It was anticipated that sequencing depth would influence how many clonotypes donors shared. Lower generation probabilities were found for non-shared clonotypes than for those shared by all four donors.

Note on this clone: What it binds is not known.

Source study methods: With immunoSEQ giving junction-only sequences and no quality scores, filtering differed. Assay: immunoSEQ multiplex PCR; the TCRdb copy retains only in-frame clones and omits some. V and J calls and clone size are given by that table; D and trimming were obtained from the DNA. The sample comprises some 2 million clones, less than 95% of which are singletons, and approximately 1.2% rests with the top ten. Terminally differentiated effector memory CD45RA+ cells were left out of the naive CD8 fraction, which was CD45RO-negative and positively selected for CCR7. The CDR3 loop spans 15 amino acids. Germline values: CDR1 SGDLS, CDR2 YYNGEE. The V and J ends lost 3 bases and 2 bases, in that order; junction bases with no gene match: 6.

The source material was naive CD8+ T cells sorted from blood. The sequence came from a man between 18 and 35 years old in good health. The rearrangement joins TRBV9 to TRBJ2-7, with 9 nucleotides matching TRBD1. The CDR3 DNA follows: TGTGCCAGCAGCGGGGATGGGACAGGGACCTACGAGCAGTACTTC. Its protein product is CASSGDGTGTYEQYF. The full variable domain, completed using reference TRBV9 and TRBJ2-7, is DSGVTQTPKHLITATGQRVTLRCSPRSGDLSVYWYQQSLDQGLQFLIQYYNGEERAKGNILERFSAQQFPDLHSELNLSSLELGDSALYFCASSGDGTGTYEQYFGPGTRLTVT.